These T cell receptor beta chains were read from a single sample in a study of blood T cell repertoires in COVID-19. Profiling relied on immunoSEQ multiplex PCR, and the TCRdb table lists in-frame clones only, not all of them. The sample has 150,000 to 200,000 clones; 80% are singletons. Sequencing input: peripheral blood. Receptors originate from a man in his sixties with acute or convalescent COVID-19. The CDR3 runs from the conserved cysteine through the conserved F or W. D genes are given only for firm matches. Expanded clones are given a class, and other clones once, few, many or no size at all.

TRBV6-5	TRBJ2-3	NA	NA	TGTGCCACGAGGGCGGGGACTAGCACAGATACGCAGTATTTT	CATRAGTSTDTQYF
TRBV2	TRBJ2-5	TRBD1	many	TGTGCCAGCAGTGCGAACTCGGGACAGTGGGAGACCCAGTACTTC	CASSANSGQWETQYF
TRBV2	TRBJ1-1	NA	NA	TGTGCCAGCAGCCTACAGGGAATGAACACTGAAGCTTTCTTT	CASSLQGMNTEAFF
TRBV18	TRBJ1-3	NA	once	TGTGCCAGCTCGTCTCAGGTAAACTCTGGAAACACCATATATTTT	CASSSQVNSGNTIYF
TRBV19	TRBJ1-4	TRBD1	NA	TGTGCCAGTAGTATCCCACAGGGGCGAGGTAATGAAAAACTGTTTTTT	CASSIPQGRGNEKLFF
TRBV24-1	TRBJ1-5	NA	NA	TGTGCCACCAGTGATTTCCCTCAAGGGGCTTATCAGCCCCAGCATTTT	CATSDFPQGAYQPQHF
TRBV9	TRBJ2-5	TRBD2	few	TGTGCCAGCAGCGTAGCCGGACTAGCGGGAGAGACCCAGTACTTC	CASSVAGLAGETQYF
TRBV2	TRBJ2-7	TRBD1	NA	TGTGCCAGCAGTGAAGGGCGGGACAGGAGATCCTACGAGCAGTACTTC	CASSEGRDRRSYEQYF
TRBV5-6	TRBJ2-3	NA	NA	TGTGCCAGCAGCCTCCTACTAGACGGTACCACAGATACGCAGTATTTT	CASSLLLDGTTDTQYF
TRBV4-1	TRBJ1-4	NA	NA	TGCGCCAGCAGCCAAGTTTCCTCATACTTAAATGAAAAACTGTTTTTT	CASSQVSSYLNEKLFF
TRBV21-1	TRBJ1-6	NA	NA	NA	CASSNAFMRVASGNSPLHF
TRBV6-5	TRBJ2-3	NA	NA	TGTGCCAGCAGCTCCGGGACACGCTCTTTGCAGTATTTT	CASSSGTRSLQYF
TRBV7-8	TRBJ1-5	NA	once	TGTGCCAGCAGTCACAGCCCTAGCAATCAGCCCCAGCATTTT	CASSHSPSNQPQHF
TRBV20-1	TRBJ2-1	NA	NA	TGCAGTGCTAGTGAGCACACAACCCCCGTCGATGAGCAGTTCTTC	CSASEHTTPVDEQFF
TRBV27	TRBJ1-2	TRBD1	NA	TGTGCCAGCAGCCGGGACAGGTTAAATGGCTACACCTTC	CASSRDRLNGYTF
TRBV6-2/TRBV6-3	TRBJ1-5	TRBD1	NA	TGTGCCAGCAGTTATCGACAGGGGGCGCAGCCCCAGCATTTT	CASSYRQGAQPQHF
TRBV24-1	TRBJ2-3	NA	NA	TGTGCCACCAGTGATTTGCGAAGCCCAGATACGCAGTATTTT	CATSDLRSPDTQYF
TRBV20-1	TRBJ2-7	TRBD1	NA	TGCAGTGCTAGTCCCGCGATAGACAGGGTGGTCCGCGAGCAGTACTTC	CSASPAIDRVVREQYF
TRBV6-5	TRBJ1-2	NA	NA	TGTGCCAGCAGTTCCACTAACTATGGCTACACCTTC	CASSSTNYGYTF
TRBV6-1	TRBJ1-1	NA	NA	TGTGCCAGCAGTCCCGAAGGCCGGAGGACTGAAGCTTTCTTT	CASSPEGRRTEAFF
TRBV3-1/TRBV3-2	TRBJ2-7	TRBD2	NA	TGTGCCAGCAGCCGCGGGAGCGGGAGTAAATCCGAGCAGTACTTC	CASSRGSGSKSEQYF
TRBV7-9	TRBJ1-4	NA	NA	TGTGCCAGCAGCTTATTGGGGAGAGAGGAAAAACTGTTTTTT	CASSLLGREEKLFF
TRBV7-9	TRBJ2-1	TRBD2	NA	TGTGCCAGCAGCCCACCTACCACTAGCGGGAGTAAGTTCTTC	CASSPPTTSGSKFF
TRBV5-6	TRBJ1-4	NA	NA	TGTGCCAGCAGCTTGTGGAACCGGCGGGAAAAACTGTTTTTT	CASSLWNRREKLFF
TRBV19	TRBJ1-4	TRBD1	NA	TGTGCCAGTAGTATCGGACAGGGCGGGCGGGCAACTAATGAAAAACTGTTTTTT	CASSIGQGGRATNEKLFF
TRBV2	TRBJ2-3	TRBD2	NA	TGTGCCAGCAGTTGGACTAGCGGGAGGGCCGTTAGTCCCACAGATACGCAGTATTTT	CASSWTSGRAVSPTDTQYF
TRBV6-2/TRBV6-3	TRBJ1-2	NA	NA	TGTGCCAGCAGTTCCCCGGTCGGAGATCCCACCTTC	CASSSPVGDPTF
TRBV19	TRBJ2-7	NA	NA	TGTGCCTCACAGGGAAGTGGCTCCTACGAGCAGTACTTC	CASQGSGSYEQYF
TRBV5-1	TRBJ1-2	NA	few	TGCGCCAGCAGCTTGGCTAACAGGGTGGACTATGGCTACACCTTC	CASSLANRVDYGYTF
TRBV12-3/TRBV12-4	TRBJ2-3	NA	NA	NA	CASSLVASGSGYF
TRBV7-2	TRBJ1-1	NA	once	TGTGCCAGCAGCTTAGTCGGGGGGCGAAACACTGAAGCTTTCTTT	CASSLVGGRNTEAFF
TRBV2	TRBJ2-7	TRBD1	NA	TGTGCCAGCAGAGAACGGACAGGGCGGGGCGACGAGCAGTACTTC	CASRERTGRGDEQYF
TRBV6-5	TRBJ1-1	TRBD1	NA	TGTGCCAGCAGTCGACAGGGGAACACTGAAGCTTTCTTT	CASSRQGNTEAFF